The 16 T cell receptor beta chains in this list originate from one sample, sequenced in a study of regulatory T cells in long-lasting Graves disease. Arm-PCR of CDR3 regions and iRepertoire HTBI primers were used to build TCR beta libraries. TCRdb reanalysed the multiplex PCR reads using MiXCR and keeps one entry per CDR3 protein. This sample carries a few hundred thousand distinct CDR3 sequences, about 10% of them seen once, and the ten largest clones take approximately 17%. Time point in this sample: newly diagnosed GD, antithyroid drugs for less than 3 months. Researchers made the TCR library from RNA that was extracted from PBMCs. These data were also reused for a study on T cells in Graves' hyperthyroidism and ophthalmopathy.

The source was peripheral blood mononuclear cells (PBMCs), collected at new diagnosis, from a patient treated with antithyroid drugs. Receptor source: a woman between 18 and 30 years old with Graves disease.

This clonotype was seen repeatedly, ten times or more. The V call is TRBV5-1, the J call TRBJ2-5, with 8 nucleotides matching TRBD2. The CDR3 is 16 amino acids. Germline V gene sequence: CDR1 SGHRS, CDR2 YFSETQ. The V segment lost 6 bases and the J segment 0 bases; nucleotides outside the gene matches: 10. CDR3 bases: TGCGCCAGCAAGTCGTTTACTAGCGGAGACCAAGAGACCCAGTACTTC. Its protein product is CASKSFTSGDQETQYF.

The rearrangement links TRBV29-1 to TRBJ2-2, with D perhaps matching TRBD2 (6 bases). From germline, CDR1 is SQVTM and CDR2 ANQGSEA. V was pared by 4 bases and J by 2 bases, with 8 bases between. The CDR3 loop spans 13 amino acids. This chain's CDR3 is CSVGGVNTGELFF. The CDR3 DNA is TGCAGCGTTGGGGGGGTCAACACCGGGGAGCTGTTTTTT.

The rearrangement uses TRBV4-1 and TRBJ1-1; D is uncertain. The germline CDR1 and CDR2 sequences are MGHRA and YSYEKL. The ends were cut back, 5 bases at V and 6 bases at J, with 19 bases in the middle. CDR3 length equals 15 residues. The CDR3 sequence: CASSDTSVGFAEAFF. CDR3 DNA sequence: TGCGCCAGCAGCGATACCTCAGTAGGTTTTGCTGAAGCTTTCTTT.

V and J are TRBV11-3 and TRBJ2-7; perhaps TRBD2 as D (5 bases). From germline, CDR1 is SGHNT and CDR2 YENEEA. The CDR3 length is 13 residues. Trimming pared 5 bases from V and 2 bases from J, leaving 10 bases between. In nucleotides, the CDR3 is TGTGCCAGCAGCCCCGGGGTGACCTACGAGCAGTACTTC. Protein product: CASSPGVTYEQYF. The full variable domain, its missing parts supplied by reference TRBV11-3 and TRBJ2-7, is EAGVVQSPRYKIIEKKQPVAFWCNPISGHNTLYWYLQNLGQGPELLIRYENEEAVDDSQLPKDRFSAERLKGVDSTLKIQPAELGDSAVYLCASSPGVTYEQYFGPGTRLTVT.

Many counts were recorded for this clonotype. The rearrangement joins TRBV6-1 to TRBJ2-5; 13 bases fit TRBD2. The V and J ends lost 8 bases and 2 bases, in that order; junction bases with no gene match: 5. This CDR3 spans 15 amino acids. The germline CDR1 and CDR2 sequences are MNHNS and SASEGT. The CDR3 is CASYRLAGGQETQYF. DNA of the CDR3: TGTGCCAGCTACCGACTAGCGGGGGGACAAGAGACCCAGTACTTC.

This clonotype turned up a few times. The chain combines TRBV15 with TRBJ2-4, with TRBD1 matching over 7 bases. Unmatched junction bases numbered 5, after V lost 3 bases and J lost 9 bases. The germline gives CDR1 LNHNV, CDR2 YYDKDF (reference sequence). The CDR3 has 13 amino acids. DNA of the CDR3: TGTGCCACCAGCAGGGTCACAGGGGCCATTCAGTACTTC. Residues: CATSRVTGAIQYF.

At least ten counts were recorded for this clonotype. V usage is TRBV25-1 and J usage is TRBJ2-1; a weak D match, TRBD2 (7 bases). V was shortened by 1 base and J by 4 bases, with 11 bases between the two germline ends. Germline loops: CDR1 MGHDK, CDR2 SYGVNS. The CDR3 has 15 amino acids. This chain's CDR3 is CASSEFGGRYNEQFF. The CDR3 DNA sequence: TGTGCCAGCAGTGAATTCGGGGGGCGGTACAATGAGCAGTTCTTC.

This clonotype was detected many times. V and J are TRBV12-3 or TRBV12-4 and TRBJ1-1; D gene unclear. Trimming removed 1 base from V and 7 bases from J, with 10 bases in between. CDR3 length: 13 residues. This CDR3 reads CASSLGPAVEAFF. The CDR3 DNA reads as TGTGCCAGCAGTTTAGGCCCTGCGGTTGAAGCTTTCTTT.

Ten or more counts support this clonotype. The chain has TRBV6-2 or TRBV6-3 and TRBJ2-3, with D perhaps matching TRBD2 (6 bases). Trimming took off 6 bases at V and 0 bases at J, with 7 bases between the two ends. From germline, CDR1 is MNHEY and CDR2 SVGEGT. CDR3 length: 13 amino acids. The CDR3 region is CASRGTSTDTQYF. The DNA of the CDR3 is TGTGCCAGCAGGGGGACTAGCACAGATACGCAGTATTTT.

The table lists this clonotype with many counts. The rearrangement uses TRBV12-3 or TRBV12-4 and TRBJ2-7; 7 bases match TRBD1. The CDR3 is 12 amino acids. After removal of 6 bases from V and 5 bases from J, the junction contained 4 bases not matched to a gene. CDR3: CASRRQGDEQYF. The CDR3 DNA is TGTGCCAGCAGACGACAGGGCGACGAGCAGTACTTC.

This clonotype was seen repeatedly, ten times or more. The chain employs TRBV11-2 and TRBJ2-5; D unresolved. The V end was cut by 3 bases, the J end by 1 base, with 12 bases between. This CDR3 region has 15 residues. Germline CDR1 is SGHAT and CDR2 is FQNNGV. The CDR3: CASSFIGPAQETQYF. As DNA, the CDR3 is TGTGCCAGCAGCTTCATCGGGCCAGCCCAAGAGACCCAGTACTTC.

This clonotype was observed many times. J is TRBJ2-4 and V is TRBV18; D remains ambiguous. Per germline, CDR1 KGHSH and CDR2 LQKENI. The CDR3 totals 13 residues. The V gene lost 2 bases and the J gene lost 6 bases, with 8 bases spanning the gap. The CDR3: CASSPGKRNIQYF. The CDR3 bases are TGTGCCAGCTCACCAGGAAAACGAAACATTCAGTACTTC.

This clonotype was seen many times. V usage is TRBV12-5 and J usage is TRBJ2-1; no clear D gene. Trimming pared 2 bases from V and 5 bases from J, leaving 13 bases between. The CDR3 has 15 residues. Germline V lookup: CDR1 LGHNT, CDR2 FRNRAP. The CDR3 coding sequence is TGTGCTAGTGGTTTGCCAAACCCCCGGCACAATGAGCAGTTCTTC. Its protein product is CASGLPNPRHNEQFF.

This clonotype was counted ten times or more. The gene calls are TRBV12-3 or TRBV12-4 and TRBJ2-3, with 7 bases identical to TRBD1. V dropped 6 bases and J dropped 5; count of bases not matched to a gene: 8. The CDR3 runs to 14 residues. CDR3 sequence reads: CASSLGQPRDTQYF. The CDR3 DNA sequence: TGTGCCAGCAGCTTGGGACAGCCCAGAGATACGCAGTATTTT.

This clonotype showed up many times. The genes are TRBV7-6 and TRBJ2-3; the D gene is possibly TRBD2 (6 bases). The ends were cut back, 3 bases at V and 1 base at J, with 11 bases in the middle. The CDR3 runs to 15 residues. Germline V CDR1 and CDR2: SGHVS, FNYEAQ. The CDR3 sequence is CASSFRPSGTDTQYF. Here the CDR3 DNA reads TGTGCCAGCAGCTTTCGGCCTAGCGGCACAGATACGCAGTATTTT. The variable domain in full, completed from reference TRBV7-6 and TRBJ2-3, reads GAGVSQSPRYKVTKRGQDVALRCDPISGHVSLYWYRQALGQGPEFLTYFNYEAQQDKSGLPNDRFSAERPEGSISTLTIQRTEQRDSAMYRCASSFRPSGTDTQYFGPGTRLTVL.

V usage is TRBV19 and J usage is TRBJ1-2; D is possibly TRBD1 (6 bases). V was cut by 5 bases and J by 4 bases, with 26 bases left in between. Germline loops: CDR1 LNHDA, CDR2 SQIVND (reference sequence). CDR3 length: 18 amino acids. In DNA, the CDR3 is TGTGCCAGTAGTGTAAACTGGAGGAGACAGGCGGAATCCTATGGCTACACCTTC. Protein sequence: CASSVNWRRQAESYGYTF. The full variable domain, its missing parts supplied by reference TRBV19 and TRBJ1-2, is DGGITQSPKYLFRKEGQNVTLSCEQNLNHDAMYWYRQDPGQGLRLIYYSQIVNDFQKGDIAEGYSVSREKKESFPLTVTSAQKNPTAFYLCASSVNWRRQAESYGYTFGSGTRLTVV.